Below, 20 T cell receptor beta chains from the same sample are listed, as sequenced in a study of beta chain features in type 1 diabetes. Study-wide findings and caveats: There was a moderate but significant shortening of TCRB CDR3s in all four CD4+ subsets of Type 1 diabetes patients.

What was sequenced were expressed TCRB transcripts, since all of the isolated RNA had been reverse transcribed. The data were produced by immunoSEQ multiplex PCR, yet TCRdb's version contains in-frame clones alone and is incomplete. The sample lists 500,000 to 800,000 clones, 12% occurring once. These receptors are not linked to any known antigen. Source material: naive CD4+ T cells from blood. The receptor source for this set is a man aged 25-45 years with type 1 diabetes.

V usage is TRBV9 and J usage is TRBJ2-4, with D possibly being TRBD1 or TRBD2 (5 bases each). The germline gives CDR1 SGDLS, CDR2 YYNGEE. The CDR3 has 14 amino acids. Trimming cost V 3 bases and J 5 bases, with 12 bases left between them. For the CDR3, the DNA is TGTGCCAGCAGCGGGGGCCAGAGGGAAAACATTCAGTACTTC. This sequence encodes CASSGGQRENIQYF.

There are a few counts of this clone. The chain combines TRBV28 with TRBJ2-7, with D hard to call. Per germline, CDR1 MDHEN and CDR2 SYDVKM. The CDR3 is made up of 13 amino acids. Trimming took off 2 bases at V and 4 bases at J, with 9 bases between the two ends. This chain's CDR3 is CASSLDGLYEQYF. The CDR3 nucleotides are TGTGCCAGCAGTTTAGACGGATTGTACGAGCAGTACTTC.

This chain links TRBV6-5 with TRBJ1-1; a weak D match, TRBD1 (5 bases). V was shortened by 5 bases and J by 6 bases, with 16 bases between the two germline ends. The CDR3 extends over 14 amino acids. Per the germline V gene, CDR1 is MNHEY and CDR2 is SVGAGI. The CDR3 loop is CASSIDSPPAEAFF. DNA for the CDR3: TGTGCCAGCAGTATCGACAGCCCCCCGGCTGAAGCTTTCTTT.

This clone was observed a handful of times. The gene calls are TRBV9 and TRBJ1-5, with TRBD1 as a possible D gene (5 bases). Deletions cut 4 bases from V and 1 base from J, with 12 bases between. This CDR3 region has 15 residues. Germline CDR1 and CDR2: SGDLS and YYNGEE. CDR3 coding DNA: TGTGCCAGCAGCCCCTATGGGGGAAGCAATCAGCCCCAGCATTTT. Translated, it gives CASSPYGGSNQPQHF.

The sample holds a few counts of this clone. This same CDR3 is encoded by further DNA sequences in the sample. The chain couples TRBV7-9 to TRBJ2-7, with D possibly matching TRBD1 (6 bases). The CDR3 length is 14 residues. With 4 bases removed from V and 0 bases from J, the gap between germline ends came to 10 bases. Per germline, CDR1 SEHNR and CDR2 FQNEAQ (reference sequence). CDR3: CASSSDRSSYEQYF. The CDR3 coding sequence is TGTGCCAGCAGCTCCGACAGGAGCTCCTACGAGCAGTACTTC.

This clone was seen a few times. CDR3 nucleotide sequence: TGTGCCTGGAGTGTGAGGGTAGCTAATGAGCAGTACTTC. Translated: CAWSVRVANEQYF. The V call is TRBV30, the J call TRBJ2-7; maybe TRBD2 (5 bases). Germline values: CDR1 GTSNPN, CDR2 SVGIG (reference sequence). V lost 0 bases and J 7 bases, leaving 13 bases between the germline ends. The CDR3 has 13 residues.

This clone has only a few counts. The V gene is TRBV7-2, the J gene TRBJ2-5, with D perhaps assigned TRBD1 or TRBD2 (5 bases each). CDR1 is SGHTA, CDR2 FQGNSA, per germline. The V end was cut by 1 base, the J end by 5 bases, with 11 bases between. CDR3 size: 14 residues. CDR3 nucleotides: TGTGCCAGCAGCTTAGTCCAGGGAGTGGAGACCCAGTACTTC. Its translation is CASSLVQGVETQYF.

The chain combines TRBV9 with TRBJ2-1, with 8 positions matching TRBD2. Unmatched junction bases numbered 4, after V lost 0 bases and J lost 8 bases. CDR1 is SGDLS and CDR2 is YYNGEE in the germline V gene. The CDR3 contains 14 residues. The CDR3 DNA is TGTGCCAGCAGCGTAGTAGCGGGGAGGGATGAGCAGTTCTTC. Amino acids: CASSVVAGRDEQFF. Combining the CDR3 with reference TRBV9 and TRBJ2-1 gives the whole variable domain DSGVTQTPKHLITATGQRVTLRCSPRSGDLSVYWYQQSLDQGLQFLIQYYNGEERAKGNILERFSAQQFPDLHSELNLSSLELGDSALYFCASSVVAGRDEQFFGPGTRLTVL.

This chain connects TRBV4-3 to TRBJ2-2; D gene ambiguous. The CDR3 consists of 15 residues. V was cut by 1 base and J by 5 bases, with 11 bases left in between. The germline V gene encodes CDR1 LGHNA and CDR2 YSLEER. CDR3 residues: CASSQVQSQTGELFF. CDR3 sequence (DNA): TGCGCCAGCAGCCAAGTCCAGAGCCAAACCGGGGAGCTGTTTTTT.

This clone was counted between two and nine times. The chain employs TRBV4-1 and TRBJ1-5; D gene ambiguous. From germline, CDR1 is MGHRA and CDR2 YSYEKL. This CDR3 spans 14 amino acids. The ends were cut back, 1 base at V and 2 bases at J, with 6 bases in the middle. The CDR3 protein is CASSQAGGNQPQHF. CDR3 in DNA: TGCGCCAGCAGCCAAGCCGGTGGCAATCAGCCCCAGCATTTT.

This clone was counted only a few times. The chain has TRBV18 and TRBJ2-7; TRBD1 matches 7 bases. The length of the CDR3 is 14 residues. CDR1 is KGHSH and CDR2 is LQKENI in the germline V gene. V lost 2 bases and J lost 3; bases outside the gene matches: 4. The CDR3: CASSPNGDSYEQYF. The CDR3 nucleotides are TGTGCCAGCTCACCAAATGGGGACAGCTACGAGCAGTACTTC. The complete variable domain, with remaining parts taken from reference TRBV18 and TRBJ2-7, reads NAGVMQNPRHLVRRRGQEARLRCSPMKGHSHVYWYRQLPEEGLKFMVYLQKENIIDESGMPKERFSAEFPKEGPSILRIQQVVRGDSAAYFCASSPNGDSYEQYFGPGTRLTVT.

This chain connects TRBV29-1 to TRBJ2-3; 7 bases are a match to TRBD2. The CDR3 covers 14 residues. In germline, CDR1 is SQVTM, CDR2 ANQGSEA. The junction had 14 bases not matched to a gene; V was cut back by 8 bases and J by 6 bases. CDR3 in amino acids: CSPLRLARSDTQYF. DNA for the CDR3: TGCAGCCCGCTTCGACTAGCTAGATCGGATACGCAGTATTTT.

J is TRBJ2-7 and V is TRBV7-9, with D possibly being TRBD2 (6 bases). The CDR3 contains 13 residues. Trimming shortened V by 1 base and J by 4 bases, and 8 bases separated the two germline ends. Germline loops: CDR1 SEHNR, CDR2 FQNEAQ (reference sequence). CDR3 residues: CASSLEEGYEQYF. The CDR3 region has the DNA TGTGCCAGCAGCTTAGAGGAGGGTTACGAGCAGTACTTC.

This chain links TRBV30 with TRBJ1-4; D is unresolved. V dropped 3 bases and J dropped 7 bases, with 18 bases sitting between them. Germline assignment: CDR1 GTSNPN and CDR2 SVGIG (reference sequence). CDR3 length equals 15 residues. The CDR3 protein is CAWRWGGGISEKLFF. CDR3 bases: TGTGCCTGGAGATGGGGAGGAGGTATTAGTGAAAAACTGTTTTTT.

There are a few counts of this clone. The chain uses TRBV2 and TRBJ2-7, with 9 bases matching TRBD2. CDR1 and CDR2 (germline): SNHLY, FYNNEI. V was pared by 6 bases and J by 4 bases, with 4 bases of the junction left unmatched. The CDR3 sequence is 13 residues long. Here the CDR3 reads CASRGLAQYEQYF. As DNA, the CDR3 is TGTGCCAGCAGGGGACTAGCCCAGTACGAGCAGTACTTC.

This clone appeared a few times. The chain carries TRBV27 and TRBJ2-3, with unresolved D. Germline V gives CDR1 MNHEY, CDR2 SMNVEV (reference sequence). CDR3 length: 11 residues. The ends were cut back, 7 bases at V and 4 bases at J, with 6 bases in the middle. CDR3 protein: CASTGADTQYF. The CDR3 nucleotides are TGTGCCAGCACCGGAGCAGATACGCAGTATTTT.

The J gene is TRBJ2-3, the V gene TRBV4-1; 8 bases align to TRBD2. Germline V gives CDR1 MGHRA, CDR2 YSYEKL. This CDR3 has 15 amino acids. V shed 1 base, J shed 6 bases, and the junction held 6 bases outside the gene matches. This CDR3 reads CASSQVGSGADTQYF. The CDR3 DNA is TGCGCCAGCAGCCAAGTAGGTAGCGGGGCCGATACGCAGTATTTT.

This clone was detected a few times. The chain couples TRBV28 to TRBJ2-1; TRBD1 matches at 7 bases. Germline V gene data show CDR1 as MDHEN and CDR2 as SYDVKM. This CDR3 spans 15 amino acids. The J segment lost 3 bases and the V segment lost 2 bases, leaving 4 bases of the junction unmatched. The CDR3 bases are TGTGCCAGCAGTTTAGCGGCAGGGGGCTACAATGAGCAGTTCTTC. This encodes CASSLAAGGYNEQFF.

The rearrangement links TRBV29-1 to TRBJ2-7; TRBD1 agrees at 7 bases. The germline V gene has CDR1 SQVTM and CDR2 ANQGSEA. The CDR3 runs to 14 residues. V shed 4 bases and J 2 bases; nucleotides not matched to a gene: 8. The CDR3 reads CSVGGAGGTYEQYF. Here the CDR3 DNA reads TGCAGCGTTGGAGGGGCAGGGGGTACCTACGAGCAGTACTTC.

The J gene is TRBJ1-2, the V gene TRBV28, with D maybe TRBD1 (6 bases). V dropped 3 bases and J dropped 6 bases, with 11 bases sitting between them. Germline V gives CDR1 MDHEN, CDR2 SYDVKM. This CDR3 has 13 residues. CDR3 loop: CASSLDSKNGYTF. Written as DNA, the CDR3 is TGTGCCAGCAGTTTGGACAGCAAGAATGGCTACACCTTC.